What follows are 28 T cell receptor beta chains derived from one specimen sequenced in a study of PD-L1 blockade in urothelial cancer. Profiling relied on immunoSEQ multiplex PCR, and the TCRdb table lists in-frame clones only, not all of them. The table shows some 100,000 clones, with about 90% occurring only once. The material sequenced was PBMCs, taken around atezolizumab (anti-PD-L1) treatment. The receptor source for this set is a woman aged 80 or over with urothelial cancer.

The V and J genes are TRBV5-1 and TRBJ2-3; D may be TRBD2 (6 bases). Deletions cut 4 bases from V and 0 bases from J, with 9 bases between. This CDR3 contains 14 residues. CDR1 is SGHRS, CDR2 YFSETQ, per germline. CDR3 loop: CASSTTRSTDTQYF. CDR3 DNA sequence: TGCGCCAGCAGCACGACTAGAAGCACAGATACGCAGTATTTT.

The chain carries TRBV6-1 and TRBJ2-7; the D is unclear. The germline gives CDR1 MNHNS, CDR2 SASEGT. CDR3 length: 14 residues. V lost 2 bases and J 0 bases, leaving 8 bases between the germline ends. CDR3 nucleotides: TGTGCCAGCAGTGAACTTCTGTCCTCCTACGAGCAGTACTTC. It specifies CASSELLSSYEQYF.

The CDR3 here is CASRDLREYGTQYF. In DNA, the CDR3 is TGTGCCAGCAGAGACCTGCGGGAGTATGGGACCCAGTACTTC. This chain links TRBV25-1 with TRBJ2-5; 7 nucleotides line up with TRBD2. In germline, CDR1 is MGHDK, CDR2 SYGVNS. The length of the CDR3 is 14 residues. V dropped 6 bases and J dropped 7; count of bases not matched to a gene: 11.

CDR3 DNA sequence: TGTGCCAGCAGCCGAGGAGATGGGGGGGTCTCCTACAATGAGCAGTTCTTC. Its protein product is CASSRGDGGVSYNEQFF. This sequence joins TRBV11-3 and TRBJ2-1; 7 bases align to TRBD2. The CDR3 runs to 17 residues. The germline gives CDR1 SGHNT, CDR2 YENEEA. After removal of 5 bases from V and 0 bases from J, the junction contained 10 bases not matched to a gene.

J is TRBJ1-5 and V is TRBV5-1; D not resolved. The germline V gene has CDR1 SGHRS and CDR2 YFSETQ. Trimming removed 0 bases from V and 0 bases from J, with 7 bases in between. The CDR3 is 15 amino acids. CDR3 nucleotide sequence: TGCGCCAGCAGCTTGGACGGGTATAGCAATCAGCCCCAGCATTTT. It codes for CASSLDGYSNQPQHF.

In this sample, this clone turned up once. The chain joins TRBV19 to TRBJ2-6; D may be TRBD1 (6 bases). Germline V gene data show CDR1 as LNHDA and CDR2 as SQIVND (reference sequence). V lost 9 bases and J lost 1, with 19 bases in between. The CDR3 loop spans 17 amino acids. The CDR3: CASTSSGVQSGANVLTF. The CDR3, as DNA: TGTGCCAGCACTTCATCAGGGGTGCAATCTGGGGCCAACGTCCTGACTTTC.

This chain joins TRBV7-9 and TRBJ2-3; D remains unclear. The CDR3 spans 18 residues. CDR1 is SEHNR and CDR2 is FQNEAQ in the germline V gene (reference sequence). With 1 base removed from V and 3 bases from J, the gap between germline ends came to 20 bases. The CDR3 region has the DNA TGTGCCAGCAGCTTAGGCATCCCGACACCTCTTTGGACAGATACGCAGTATTTT. Amino acids: CASSLGIPTPLWTDTQYF.

This chain joins TRBV28 and TRBJ1-5; D not certain. The ends were cut back, 6 bases at V and 4 bases at J, with 13 bases in the middle. Germline loops: CDR1 MDHEN, CDR2 SYDVKM. This CDR3 has 14 residues. CDR3: CASRGSPGNQPQHF. CDR3 nucleotide sequence: TGTGCCAGCAGAGGGTCCCCGGGGAATCAGCCCCAGCATTTT.

This rearrangement joins TRBV29-1 to TRBJ1-2; no clear D. V gave up 4 bases and J gave up 6 bases, with 12 bases separating them. Germline CDR1 SQVTM, CDR2 ANQGSEA. This CDR3 contains 12 residues. The CDR3 here is CSVVSNKNGYTF. DNA for the CDR3: TGCAGCGTTGTGAGTAATAAGAATGGCTACACCTTC.

The genes are TRBV2 and TRBJ2-1; tentative D call: TRBD2 (6 bases). V dropped 7 bases and J dropped 3 bases, with 16 bases sitting between them. The CDR3 loop spans 15 amino acids. Germline V gene data show CDR1 as SNHLY and CDR2 as FYNNEI. The CDR3 protein is CASTIGAGDYNEQFF. Written as DNA, the CDR3 is TGTGCCAGCACGATCGGAGCGGGTGACTACAATGAGCAGTTCTTC.

V usage is TRBV6-1 and J usage is TRBJ1-2, with 9 bases matching TRBD1. Germline V gives CDR1 MNHNS, CDR2 SASEGT. This CDR3 region has 16 residues. The V segment lost 4 bases and the J segment 8 bases; nucleotides outside the gene matches: 14. The CDR3 loop is CASSVGQGLRSGGYTF. The CDR3 DNA reads TGTGCCAGCAGTGTAGGACAGGGGCTCCGTTCTGGCGGCTACACCTTC.

The chain combines TRBV6-5 with TRBJ1-1; 7 bases fit TRBD1. Germline loops: CDR1 MNHEY, CDR2 SVGAGI. The CDR3 consists of 12 residues. V shed 5 bases, J shed 10 bases, and the junction held 7 bases outside the gene matches. In DNA, the CDR3 is TGTGCCAGCAGTAAGTACAGGGGTCTAGCTTTCTTT. The encoded protein is CASSKYRGLAFF.

The chain couples TRBV11-3 to TRBJ2-1; tentative D call: TRBD2 (7 bases). The CDR3 sequence is 14 residues long. V lost 5 bases and J 6 bases, leaving 14 bases between the germline ends. CDR1 and CDR2 (germline): SGHNT, YENEEA. For the CDR3, the DNA is TGTGCCAGCAGCCTCCTCCGGGGGGCCAATGAGCAGTTCTTC. The encoded protein is CASSLLRGANEQFF.

V gene TRBV5-1 combines with J gene TRBJ2-6; D is ambiguous. The V gene lost 4 bases and the J gene lost 0 bases, with 11 bases spanning the gap. The CDR3 runs to 16 residues. The germline CDR1 and CDR2 sequences are SGHRS and YFSETQ. The CDR3 DNA is TGCGCCAGCAGCCCCTTACAGTCCTCTGGGGCCAACGTCCTGACTTTC. Its translation is CASSPLQSSGANVLTF.

This clone was seen a single time. This chain joins TRBV7-3 and TRBJ2-2; TRBD2 matches 7 bases. CDR3 length: 16 amino acids. Losses at the gene ends were 1 base for V and 4 bases for J; bases not matched to a gene: 6. Germline CDR1 and CDR2: SGHTA and FQGTGA. CDR3 in amino acids: CASSLSPSGVTGELFF. Here the CDR3 DNA reads TGTGCCAGCAGCTTAAGTCCTAGCGGTGTCACCGGGGAGCTGTTTTTT.

The J gene is TRBJ1-2, the V gene TRBV10-3, with D possibly being TRBD1 (5 bases). This CDR3 is built from 16 residues. In germline, CDR1 is ENHRY, CDR2 SYGVKD. V lost 2 bases, J lost 4 bases, and 17 bases lay in between. The CDR3 region has the DNA TGTGCCATCAGTGAGCTTACCGGGACGGAGGGCTATGGCTACACCTTC. Translated, it gives CAISELTGTEGYGYTF.

This clone was picked up a small number of times. The V call is TRBV4-1, the J call TRBJ2-5; tentatively, D is TRBD2 (5 bases). CDR3 length: 14 residues. V was trimmed by 0 bases and J by 4 bases, leaving 9 bases between them. Germline CDR1 reads MGHRA; CDR2 reads YSYEKL. In nucleotides, the CDR3 is TGCGCCAGCAGCCAAGATGGAAGCGGAGAGACCCAGTACTTC. As protein: CASSQDGSGETQYF.

The rearrangement joins TRBV18 to TRBJ2-7, with D perhaps TRBD2 (5 bases). Germline-derived CDR1 and CDR2 are KGHSH and LQKENI. The CDR3 is made up of 15 amino acids. The V end was cut by 0 bases, the J end by 4 bases, with 13 bases between. The chain's CDR3 is CASSPPTGWRYEQYF. In DNA form, the CDR3 reads TGTGCCAGCTCACCACCGACGGGATGGAGGTACGAGCAGTACTTC.

In its sample, this clone was seen once. The genes are TRBV9 and TRBJ1-3; 8 bases map to TRBD1. This CDR3 comprises 13 residues. Per the germline V gene, CDR1 is SGDLS and CDR2 is YYNGEE. V shed 3 bases and J 8 bases; nucleotides not matched to a gene: 4. CDR3 protein: CASSATGGDTIYF. The CDR3 DNA follows: TGTGCCAGCAGCGCAACAGGGGGGGACACCATATATTTT. Looking up the rest from reference TRBV9 and TRBJ1-3 gives the full variable domain: DSGVTQTPKHLITATGQRVTLRCSPRSGDLSVYWYQQSLDQGLQFLIQYYNGEERAKGNILERFSAQQFPDLHSELNLSSLELGDSALYFCASSATGGDTIYFGEGSWLTVV.

The gene calls are TRBV5-8 and TRBJ1-2; D is undetermined. CDR1 is SGHTS, CDR2 YDEGEE, per germline. The germline V and J ends were trimmed by 2 bases and 4 bases, with 15 bases remaining between them. This CDR3 contains 15 residues. CDR3 protein: CASSFGQVGPYGYTF. CDR3 DNA: TGTGCCAGCAGCTTTGGGCAGGTGGGCCCCTATGGCTACACCTTC.

The chain couples TRBV25-1 to TRBJ2-1; 7 bases align to TRBD2. CDR3 length: 14 residues. V lost 7 bases and J lost 11; bases outside the gene matches: 14. The germline V gene encodes CDR1 MGHDK and CDR2 SYGVNS. DNA for the CDR3: TGTGCCAGCACTCAATGGGGCGGAGCGGGGAAGCAGTTCTTC. Translation gives CASTQWGGAGKQFF.

The V call is TRBV6-5, the J call TRBJ1-2; TRBD1 might be the D (5 bases). V lost 6 bases and J lost 5, with 19 bases in between. There are 15 residues in the CDR3. Looked up from germline, CDR1 is MNHEY and CDR2 is SVGAGI. The CDR3: CASSPSGHLLYGYTF. In DNA, the CDR3 is TGTGCCAGCAGCCCTTCCGGACATTTACTTTATGGCTACACCTTC.

The genes are TRBV2 and TRBJ2-1, with 9 bases fitting TRBD2. The CDR3 length is 14 residues. The junction had 5 bases not matched to a gene; V was cut back by 4 bases and J by 7 bases. Germline V gene sequence: CDR1 SNHLY, CDR2 FYNNEI. CDR3 nucleotides: TGTGCCAGCAGTGTCACGCGGGAGGGGAATGAGCAGTTCTTC. It codes for CASSVTREGNEQFF.

CDR3: CASKKGTSGSQETQYF. In DNA, the CDR3 is TGTGCCAGTAAGAAAGGGACTAGCGGGTCCCAAGAGACCCAGTACTTC. The genes are TRBV19 and TRBJ2-5; 12 bases match TRBD2. Unmatched junction bases numbered 7, after V lost 7 bases and J lost 1 base. The germline V gene has CDR1 LNHDA and CDR2 SQIVND (reference sequence). The CDR3 consists of 16 residues.

This chain uses TRBV28 with TRBJ1-2, with 7 bases aligning to TRBD1. CDR1 MDHEN and CDR2 SYDVKM come from the germline V gene. There are 15 residues in the CDR3. V was clipped by 5 bases and J by 1 base; unmatched bases: 7. The CDR3 loop is CASSGGQPINYGYTF. The CDR3 coding sequence is TGTGCCAGCAGTGGGGGACAGCCCATTAACTATGGCTACACCTTC.

The chain joins TRBV5-1 to TRBJ2-1; 9 nucleotides align to TRBD2. J lost 7 bases, V lost 4 bases, and 12 bases had no gene match. There are 16 residues in the CDR3. The germline gives CDR1 SGHRS, CDR2 YFSETQ. CDR3 sequence: CASSHAGTSIENEQFF. The CDR3 nucleotides are TGCGCCAGCAGCCACGCCGGGACTAGCATCGAAAATGAGCAGTTCTTC.

This chain uses TRBV30 with TRBJ2-5; 8 bases match TRBD1. The junction had 11 bases not matched to a gene; V was cut back by 1 base and J by 4 bases. This CDR3 is built from 16 residues. Germline V lookup: CDR1 GTSNPN, CDR2 SVGIG (reference sequence). CDR3 in amino acids: CAWSAIQGAVGETQYF. CDR3 DNA sequence: TGTGCCTGGAGTGCGATCCAGGGGGCGGTTGGAGAGACCCAGTACTTC.

V is TRBV18 and J is TRBJ1-2, with TRBD1 as a possible D gene (5 bases). The germline gives CDR1 KGHSH, CDR2 LQKENI. The V end lost 3 bases, the J end lost 0 bases, and 14 bases lay between the germline ends. This CDR3 is built from 16 residues. CDR3 in amino acids: CASSPLSRASNYGYTF. The CDR3 DNA is TGTGCCAGCTCACCCCTGAGCAGGGCCTCTAACTATGGCTACACCTTC.